This T cell receptor beta chain was sequenced for a study of blood T cells in healthy people across ages. Study results and limitations: Shifts in expanded clonotypes may have been confounded by donor CMV status, which was unknown.

Caucasian individuals from Russia who were healthy and aged roughly 6 to 100 acted as donors. Every donor contributed approximately 10 milliliters of peripheral blood by blood draw. Extractions gave at least 5.5 micrograms of total RNA per sample. This CDR3 comprises 17 residues. V was shortened by 1 base and J by 1 base, with 14 bases between the two germline ends. Germline V gene data show CDR1 as SGHNT and CDR2 as YENEEA. As regards this clonotype: The antigen is unknown.

Sample-barcoded 5' priming and a J-beta primer mix drove a second PCR of 7 to 11 cycles. TCRdb itself ran the 5' RACE reads through MiXCR, one entry per CDR3 protein. This table holds hundreds of thousands of distinct CDR3 sequences, 40% to 65% found once. This chain connects TRBV11-3 to TRBJ2-1; maybe TRBD1 (5 bases). The receptor was derived from an elderly man in good health. Specimen: blood. CDR3 amino acids: CASSLVRRVRSYNEQFF. DNA of the CDR3: TGTGCCAGCAGCTTAGTCCGCAGGGTAAGGTCCTACAATGAGCAGTTCTTC.